Listed below are T cell receptor beta chains from one sample, sequenced in a study of blood T cell repertoires in COVID-19. The table came from immunoSEQ multiplex PCR; TCRdb's copy has only in-frame clones and leaves some out. The sample gives about 38,000 clones, roughly 80% of which show up once; around 4.9% is in the top ten. Sequenced: peripheral blood. The receptors come from a man aged 50 to 60 with active COVID-19. CDR3s include the opening cysteine and the closing phenylalanine or tryptophan. D genes are given only for firm matches. Size is stated for part of the rows, as once, few or many counts, or as a class when the clone is expanded.

V	J	D	size	CDR3	DNA
TRBV5-1	TRBJ2-7	TRBD1	-	CASSPGQGVYEQYF	TGCGCCAGCAGCCCGGGACAGGGCGTATACGAGCAGTACTTC
TRBV6-5	TRBJ1-2	-	-	CASSWAGICYGYTF	TGTGCCAGCAGTTGGGCAGGGATATGCTATGGCTACACCTTC
TRBV4-3	TRBJ2-6	TRBD1	-	CASSLYRTGEGANVLTF	TGCGCCAGCAGCCTATACAGAACAGGGGAGGGGGCCAACGTCCTGACTTTC
TRBV29-1	TRBJ2-7	-	-	CSVGVGSEQYF	TGCAGCGTCGGGGTAGGGTCCGAGCAGTACTTC
TRBV11-2	TRBJ1-6	TRBD1	-	CASSLMGQSSYNSPLHF	TGTGCCAGCAGCTTGATGGGACAGAGCTCCTATAATTCACCCCTCCACTTT
TRBV7-2	TRBJ2-1	-	-	CASSFDSSSYNEQFF	TGTGCCAGCAGCTTCGACTCTAGCTCCTACAATGAGCAGTTCTTC
TRBV18	TRBJ2-2	-	-	CASSPPLFGELFF	TGTGCCAGCTCACCACCTCTTTTCGGGGAGCTGTTTTTT
TRBV3-1/TRBV3-2	TRBJ2-7	-	-	CASSQQTGAYEQYF	TGTGCCAGCAGCCAACAGACAGGTGCCTACGAGCAGTACTTC
TRBV5-4	TRBJ2-3	-	-	CASSLEVAASTDTQYF	TGTGCCAGCAGCTTGGAGGTAGCCGCTAGCACAGATACGCAGTATTTT
TRBV4-2	TRBJ2-5	TRBD2	-	CASSQALAGGTQYF	TGTGCCAGCAGCCAAGCGCTAGCGGGTGGGACCCAGTACTTC
TRBV7-2	TRBJ2-4	TRBD1	once	CASSLVGTGVRGNIQYF	TGTGCCAGCAGCTTAGTAGGGACAGGGGTCAGGGGAAACATTCAGTACTTC
TRBV19	TRBJ1-2	TRBD1	-	CASSEIPGQGNYGYTF	TGTGCCAGTAGCGAGATCCCGGGACAGGGGAACTATGGCTACACCTTC
TRBV7-2	TRBJ2-1	TRBD1	-	CASSHDRGLYNEQFF	TGTGCCAGCAGCCATGACAGGGGCCTATACAATGAGCAGTTCTTC
TRBV6-5	TRBJ2-6	-	-	CATRGGVSGANVLTF	TGTGCCACTCGAGGCGGGGTCTCTGGGGCCAACGTCCTGACTTTC
TRBV6-5	TRBJ2-5	-	once	CASSFPTGETQYF	TGTGCCAGCAGTTTCCCAACGGGGGAGACCCAGTACTTC
TRBV7-9	TRBJ1-2	TRBD1	-	CASSLEGAYGYTF	TGTGCCAGCAGCTTAGAGGGGGCGTATGGCTACACCTTC
TRBV27	TRBJ2-5	TRBD1	-	CASRDRDETQYF	TGTGCCAGCAGGGACAGGGACGAGACCCAGTACTTC
TRBV5-8	TRBJ1-5	-	-	CASSFRDDQPQHF	TGTGCCAGCAGCTTCCGGGATGATCAGCCCCAGCATTTT
TRBV11-2	TRBJ2-7	-	-	CASSSDSNTYEQYF	TGTGCCAGCAGCTCCGACAGTAACACCTACGAGCAGTACTTC
TRBV18	TRBJ2-5	-	-	CASSQVLLRDKEETQYF	TGTGCCAGCTCACAGGTACTCCTTCGGGACAAGGAAGAGACCCAGTACTTC
TRBV3-1/TRBV3-2	TRBJ1-2	-	-	CASSLTEGVNYGYTF	TGTGCCAGCAGCCTCACGGAGGGTGTCAACTATGGCTACACCTTC
TRBV7-2	TRBJ2-7	-	-	CASSLEAGSYYEQYF	TGTGCCAGCAGCTTAGAGGCCGGGAGTTACTACGAGCAGTACTTC
TRBV7-2	TRBJ2-5	-	once	CASSFSPDWGQETQYF	TGTGCCAGCAGCTTCTCCCCGGACTGGGGCCAAGAGACCCAGTACTTC
TRBV5-6	TRBJ2-3	-	-	CASSLNVGASTDTQYF	TGTGCCAGCAGCTTGAACGTAGGGGCTAGCACAGATACGCAGTATTTT
TRBV19	TRBJ2-5	TRBD1	once	CASKYRGHEETQYF	TGTGCCAGTAAATACAGGGGGCACGAAGAGACCCAGTACTTC
TRBV5-1	TRBJ2-3	TRBD2	-	CASSPGLAGPEGTQYF	TGCGCCAGCAGCCCGGGACTAGCGGGGCCTGAGGGTACGCAGTATTTT
TRBV12-3/TRBV12-4	TRBJ1-1	-	-	CASSLVRNTEAFF	TGTGCCAGCAGTTTAGTTCGGAACACTGAAGCTTTCTTT
TRBV11-2	TRBJ1-2	-	-	CASSPAQWVGGYTF	TGTGCCAGCAGCCCAGCGCAGTGGGTGGGTGGCTACACCTTC
TRBV5-4	TRBJ2-2	TRBD2	-	CASSPSGGADGELFF	TGTGCCAGCAGCCCTAGCGGGGGGGCCGACGGGGAGCTGTTTTTT
TRBV3-1/TRBV3-2	TRBJ2-2	-	-	CASKEVSNTGELFF	TGTGCCAGCAAGGAGGTATCGAACACCGGGGAGCTGTTTTTT
TRBV6-5	TRBJ2-6	TRBD1	-	CASSSGGSGANVLTF	TGTGCCAGCAGTTCAGGGGGCTCTGGGGCCAACGTCCTGACTTTC
TRBV6-5	TRBJ2-3	-	-	CASSSILTPADTQYF	TGTGCCAGCAGTTCGATCCTAACCCCCGCAGATACGCAGTATTTT
TRBV10-3	TRBJ2-5	-	-	CAISESVGGTQYF	TGTGCCATCAGTGAGTCCGTGGGAGGGACCCAGTACTTC
TRBV28	TRBJ2-7	-	medium-sized	CASSLRPDSSYEQYF	TGTGCCAGCAGTTTACGACCGGACAGCTCCTACGAGCAGTACTTC
TRBV2	TRBJ1-1	-	-	CASRSEGLLPFF	TGTGCCAGCAGGTCGGAGGGCCTTTTGCCTTTCTTT
TRBV11-3	TRBJ2-5	TRBD2	once	CASSSSSGGAKTQYF	TGTGCCAGCAGCTCCTCTAGCGGGGGGGCAAAGACCCAGTACTTC
TRBV9	TRBJ1-2	TRBD1	-	CASSGQGVYGYTF	TGTGCCAGCAGCGGACAGGGGGTTTATGGCTACACCTTC
TRBV4-1	TRBJ2-6	-	-	CASSQDRSGSGANVLTF	TGCGCCAGCAGCCAAGACCGCTCGGGCTCTGGGGCCAACGTCCTGACTTTC
TRBV2	TRBJ1-5	TRBD1	-	CASSRQGYQPQHF	TGTGCCAGCAGTCGACAGGGGTATCAGCCCCAGCATTTT
TRBV9	TRBJ2-1	-	-	CASSGRSSSYNEQFF	TGTGCCAGCAGCGGGCGGAGTAGCTCCTACAATGAGCAGTTCTTC
TRBV5-4	TRBJ1-1	TRBD1	-	CASSSGQAGGPNTEAFF	TGTGCCAGCAGCTCCGGACAGGCTGGGGGGCCGAACACTGAAGCTTTCTTT
TRBV11-2	TRBJ2-7	TRBD2	-	CASSLVAAGAPLNEQYF	TGTGCCAGCAGCTTAGTAGCAGCGGGGGCCCCCCTTAACGAGCAGTACTTC
TRBV6-5	TRBJ2-1	TRBD1	-	CASSRQGLTNEQFF	TGTGCCAGCAGCAGACAGGGTCTGACGAATGAGCAGTTCTTC
TRBV28	TRBJ1-2	-	-	CASSPQRDYGYTF	TGTGCCAGCAGTCCCCAGAGGGACTATGGCTACACCTTC
TRBV27	TRBJ1-1	-	-	CASSLSPRSASAFF	TGTGCCAGCAGTTTATCCCCACGAAGCGCTAGCGCTTTCTTT
TRBV18	TRBJ2-6	-	-	CASATGSSGANVLTF	TGTGCCAGCGCTACAGGGAGCTCTGGGGCCAACGTCCTGACTTTC
TRBV5-1	TRBJ2-7	-	-	CASSSTGWSYEQYF	TGCGCCAGCAGCTCGACAGGTTGGTCCTACGAGCAGTACTTC
TRBV5-6	TRBJ1-2	TRBD1	-	CASSLGRQGAGYTF	TGTGCCAGCAGCTTGGGACGGCAGGGGGCGGGCTACACCTTC
TRBV28	TRBJ1-2	TRBD1	-	CASRPRQGALGYTF	TGTGCCAGCAGACCTCGACAGGGGGCGCTTGGCTACACCTTC
TRBV5-1	TRBJ2-5	-	-	CASSLAMGLQETQYF	TGCGCCAGCAGCTTGGCGATGGGGCTACAAGAGACCCAGTACTTC
TRBV5-1	TRBJ2-7	TRBD1	-	CASSFTGVPYEQYF	TGCGCCAGCAGCTTTACAGGGGTTCCCTACGAGCAGTACTTC
TRBV6-5	TRBJ2-5	TRBD1	-	CASSYVSGGLETQYF	TGTGCCAGCAGTTACGTCTCAGGGGGCTTAGAGACCCAGTACTTC
TRBV5-1	TRBJ2-7	-	few	CASGEGGAPHEQYF	TGCGCCAGCGGCGAAGGGGGGGCTCCCCACGAGCAGTACTTC
TRBV6-5	TRBJ1-2	TRBD1	once	CASGDRGYGYTF	TGTGCCAGCGGGGACAGGGGCTATGGCTACACCTTC
TRBV29-1	TRBJ1-2	TRBD1	-	CSVEAPDRGGPYGYTF	TGCAGCGTTGAAGCGCCGGACAGGGGAGGCCCGTATGGCTACACCTTC
TRBV6-6	TRBJ2-7	-	-	CASSPSSYEQYF	TGTGCCAGCAGTCCGAGCTCCTACGAGCAGTACTTC
TRBV7-2	TRBJ1-4	TRBD1	-	CASSLNHDRGGLFF	TGTGCCAGCAGCTTAAACCACGACAGGGGTGGACTGTTTTTT